Only a few counts were recorded for the clone carrying this T cell receptor (beta chain). Libraries of TCR beta came from iRepertoire HTBI primers plus Arm-PCR of CDR3 regions. TCRdb redid the calling of the multiplex PCR reads with MiXCR, one entry per CDR3 protein. The sample carries 700,000 or so distinct CDR3 sequences, about 30% recorded once. This CDR3 has 12 residues. CDR1 and CDR2 (germline): MNHNS, SASEGT. Trimming shortened V by 7 bases and J by 0 bases, and 6 bases separated the two germline ends. This sample was included in a study of regulatory T cells in long-lasting Graves disease. The time point: persistent/refractory GD, antithyroid drugs over 5 years with positive TRAb. Isolated PBMC RNA provided the starting material for the TCR library.

The TCR originated in a female donor with Graves disease. The sample here was peripheral blood mononuclear cells (PBMCs), taken when the disease was refractory, from a patient treated with antithyroid drugs. The rearrangement uses TRBV6-1 and TRBJ1-1; the D is unclear. CDR3 DNA sequence: TGTGCCAGCATTGGGGTGAACACTGAAGCTTTCTTT. Translating it yields CASIGVNTEAFF.